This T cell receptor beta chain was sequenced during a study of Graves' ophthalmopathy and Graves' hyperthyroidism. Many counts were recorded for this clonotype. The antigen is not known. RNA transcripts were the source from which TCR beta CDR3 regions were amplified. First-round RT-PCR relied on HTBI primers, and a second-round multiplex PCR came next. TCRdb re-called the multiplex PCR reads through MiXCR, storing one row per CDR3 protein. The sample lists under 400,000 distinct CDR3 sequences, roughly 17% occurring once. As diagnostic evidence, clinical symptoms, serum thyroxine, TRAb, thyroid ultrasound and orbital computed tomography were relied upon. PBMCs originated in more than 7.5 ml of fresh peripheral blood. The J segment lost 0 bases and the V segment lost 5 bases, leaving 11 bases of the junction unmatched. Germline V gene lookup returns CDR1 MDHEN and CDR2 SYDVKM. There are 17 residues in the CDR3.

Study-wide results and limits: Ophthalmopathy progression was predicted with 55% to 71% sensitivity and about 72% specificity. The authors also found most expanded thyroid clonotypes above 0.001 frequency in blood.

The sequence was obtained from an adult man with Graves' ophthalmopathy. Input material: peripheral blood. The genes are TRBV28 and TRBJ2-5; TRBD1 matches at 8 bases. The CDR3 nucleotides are TGTGCCAGCAGTCCAAGGACAGGGCACGTTAACCAAGAGACCCAGTACTTC. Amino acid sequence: CASSPRTGHVNQETQYF.